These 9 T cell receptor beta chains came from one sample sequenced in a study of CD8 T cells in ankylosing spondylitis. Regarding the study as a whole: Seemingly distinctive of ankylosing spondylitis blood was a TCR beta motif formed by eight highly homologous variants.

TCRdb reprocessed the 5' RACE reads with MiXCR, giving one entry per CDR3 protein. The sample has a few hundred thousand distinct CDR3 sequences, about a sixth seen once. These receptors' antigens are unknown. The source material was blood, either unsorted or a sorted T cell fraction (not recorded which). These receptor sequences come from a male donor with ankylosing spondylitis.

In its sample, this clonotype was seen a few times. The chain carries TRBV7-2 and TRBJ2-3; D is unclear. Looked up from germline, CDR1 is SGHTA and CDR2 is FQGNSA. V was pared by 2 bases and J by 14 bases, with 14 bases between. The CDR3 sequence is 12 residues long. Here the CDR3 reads CASSLYRPRMYF. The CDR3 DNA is TGTGCCAGCAGCTTATACCGTCCCAGGATGTATTTT.

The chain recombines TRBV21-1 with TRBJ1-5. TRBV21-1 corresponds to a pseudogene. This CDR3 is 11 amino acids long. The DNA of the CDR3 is TGTGCCAGCAGCAGGGATCAGCCCCAGCATTTT. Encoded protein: CASSRDQPQHF.

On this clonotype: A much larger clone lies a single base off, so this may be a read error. CDR3 coding DNA: TGTGCCAGCAGTTACTCACAGGGCCCCTACGAGCAGTACTTC. As protein: CASSYSQGPYEQYF. The chain employs TRBV6-5 and TRBJ2-7, with D tentatively TRBD1 (6 bases). The CDR3 is made up of 14 amino acids. CDR1 is MNHEY and CDR2 is SVGAGI in the germline V gene. V was pared by 0 bases and J by 2 bases, with 8 bases between.

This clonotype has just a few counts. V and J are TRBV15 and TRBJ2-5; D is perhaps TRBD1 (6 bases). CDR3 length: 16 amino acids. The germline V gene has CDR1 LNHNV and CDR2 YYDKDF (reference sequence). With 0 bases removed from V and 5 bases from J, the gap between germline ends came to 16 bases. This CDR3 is CATSRDSTGSWETQYF. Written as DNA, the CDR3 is TGTGCCACCAGCAGAGATTCAACAGGGTCCTGGGAGACCCAGTACTTC.

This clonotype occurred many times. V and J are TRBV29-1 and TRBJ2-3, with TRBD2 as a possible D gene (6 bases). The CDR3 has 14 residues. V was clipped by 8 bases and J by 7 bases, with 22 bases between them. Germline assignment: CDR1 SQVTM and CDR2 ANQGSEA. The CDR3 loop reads CSTYDPGRTNTQYF. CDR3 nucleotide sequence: TGCAGCACCTACGACCCAGGGAGGACGAATACGCAGTATTTT.

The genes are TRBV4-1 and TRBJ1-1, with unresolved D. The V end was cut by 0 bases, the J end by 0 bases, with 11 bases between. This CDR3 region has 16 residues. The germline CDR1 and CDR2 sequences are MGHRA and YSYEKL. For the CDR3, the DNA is TGCGCCAGCAGCCAAGATGAAGCGAGTCTGAACACTGAAGCTTTCTTT. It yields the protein CASSQDEASLNTEAFF.

The CDR3: CASSYLAEQYF. The CDR3, as DNA: TGTGCCAGCAGTTACCTCGCAGAGCAGTACTTC. This chain connects TRBV6-2 or TRBV6-3 to TRBJ2-7; D is uncertain. Per germline, CDR1 MNHEY and CDR2 SVGEGT. The CDR3 is made up of 11 amino acids. V lost 2 bases and J lost 7, with 6 bases in between.

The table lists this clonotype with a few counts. CDR3 DNA: TGCAGTGCTACCCTCGGGACAGGGAAAGGCAATCAGCCCCAGCATTTT. The encoded protein is CSATLGTGKGNQPQHF. The chain carries TRBV20-1 and TRBJ1-5; TRBD1 aligns across 9 bases. The CDR3 runs 16 residues. CDR1 and CDR2 (germline): DFQATT, SNEGSKA (reference sequence). V gave up 4 bases and J gave up 2 bases; unmatched junction bases: 9.

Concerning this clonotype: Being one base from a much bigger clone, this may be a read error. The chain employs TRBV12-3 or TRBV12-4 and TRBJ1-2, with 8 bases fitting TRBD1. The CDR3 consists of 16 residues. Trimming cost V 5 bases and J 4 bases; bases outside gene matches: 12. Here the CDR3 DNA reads TGTGCCAGCAGTCCAGGCTGGACAGGGTTTGTCTATGGCTACACCTTC. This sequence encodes CASSPGWTGFVYGYTF.